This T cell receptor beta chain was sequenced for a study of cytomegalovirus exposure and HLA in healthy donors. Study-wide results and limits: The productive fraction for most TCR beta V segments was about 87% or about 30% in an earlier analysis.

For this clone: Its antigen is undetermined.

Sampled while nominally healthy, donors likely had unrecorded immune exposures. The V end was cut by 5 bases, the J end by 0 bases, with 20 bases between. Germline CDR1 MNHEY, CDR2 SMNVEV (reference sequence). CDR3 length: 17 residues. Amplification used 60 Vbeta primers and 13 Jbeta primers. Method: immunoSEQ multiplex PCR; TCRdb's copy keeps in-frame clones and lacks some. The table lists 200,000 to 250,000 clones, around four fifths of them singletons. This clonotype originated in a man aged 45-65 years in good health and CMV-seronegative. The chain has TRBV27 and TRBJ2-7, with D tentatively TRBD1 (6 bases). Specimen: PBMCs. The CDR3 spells CASSPHPSGQSSYEQYF. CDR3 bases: TGTGCCAGCAGTCCCCACCCCTCGGGACAAAGCTCCTACGAGCAGTACTTC.